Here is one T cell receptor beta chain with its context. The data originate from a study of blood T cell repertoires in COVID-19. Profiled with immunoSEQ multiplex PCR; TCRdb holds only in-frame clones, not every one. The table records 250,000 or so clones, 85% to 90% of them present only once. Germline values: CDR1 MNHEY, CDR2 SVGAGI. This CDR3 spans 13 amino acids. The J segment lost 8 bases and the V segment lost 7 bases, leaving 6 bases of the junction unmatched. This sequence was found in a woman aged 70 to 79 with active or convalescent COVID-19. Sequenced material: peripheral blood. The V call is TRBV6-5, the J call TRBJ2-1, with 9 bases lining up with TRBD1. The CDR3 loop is CASISGTGHEQFF. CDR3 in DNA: TGTGCCAGCATATCCGGGACAGGGCATGAGCAGTTCTTC.